These T cell receptor beta chains were read from a single sample in a study of cytotoxic CD8 clonotypes in ibrutinib-treated CLL. Profiled with immunoSEQ multiplex PCR; TCRdb holds only in-frame clones, not every one. The profile shows about 45,000 clones, over 60% of them singletons. The sample consisted of PBMCs, taken after 24 months of ibrutinib treatment. Receptor source: a human donor with chronic lymphocytic leukemia. CDR3s include the opening cysteine and the closing phenylalanine or tryptophan. D genes are given only for firm matches. Size is omitted from some rows. Given values are once, few, many or a class for expanded clones.

.	TRBJ2-1	medium-sized	TRBV7-2	TGTGCCAGCAGCTCCCCCAGGGGTGGGACTCCACGGAATGAGCAGTTCTTC	CASSSPRGGTPRNEQFF
TRBD1	TRBJ1-4	many	TRBV2	TGTGCCAGCAGGCCCGGGACAGCCCGGGAAAAACTGTTTTTT	CASRPGTAREKLFF
TRBD2	TRBJ2-7	.	TRBV7-2	TGTGCCAGCAGCTTTGGGCCCACTAGCGGGGGCTACGAGCAGTACTTC	CASSFGPTSGGYEQYF
.	TRBJ2-3	.	TRBV5-1	TGCGCCAGCAGCTGGAGGGGGGACCGCACAGATACGCAGTATTTT	CASSWRGDRTDTQYF
TRBD2	TRBJ2-2	.	TRBV4-1	TGCGCCAGCAGCCCTAGCGGGGGGAACACCGGGGAGCTGTTTTTT	CASSPSGGNTGELFF
.	TRBJ1-2	few	TRBV2	TGTGCCAGCAGTTCCGAGTGGGACTATGGCTACACCTTC	CASSSEWDYGYTF
TRBD1	TRBJ1-4	.	TRBV5-1	TGCGCCAGCAGTTATCGACAGGGGAATGAAAAACTGTTTTTT	CASSYRQGNEKLFF
.	TRBJ1-2	.	TRBV5-4	TGTGCCAGCAGCACCAGAAGAGGGGAGATCTATGGCTACACCTTC	CASSTRRGEIYGYTF
.	TRBJ2-4	.	TRBV5-4	TGTGCCAGCAGACCCGGAGGAGGAGGAGCCAAAAACATTCAGTACTTC	CASRPGGGGAKNIQYF
.	TRBJ1-6	.	TRBV30	TGTGCCTGGACCTTATATAATTCACCCCTCCACTTT	CAWTLYNSPLHF
.	TRBJ2-1	.	TRBV19	TGTGCCAGTAGTATGTCCGGGCTCAATGAGCAGTTCTTC	CASSMSGLNEQFF
.	TRBJ2-7	.	TRBV5-1	TGCGCCAGCAGCTTGGCTATTTCATTGGGACGGAAGGAAAATACCTACGAGCAGTACTTC	CASSLAISLGRKENTYEQYF
.	TRBJ2-2	.	TRBV6-6	TGTGCCAGCAGTCCAACGATAACCGGGGAGCTGTTTTTT	CASSPTITGELFF
.	TRBJ1-2	.	TRBV5-6	TGTGCCAGCAGCTTGTCGGGTCCCGGCCATGGCTACACCTTC	CASSLSGPGHGYTF
.	TRBJ2-7	many	TRBV7-2	TGTGCCAGCAGCTCCCAGACGAGCTCCTACGAGCAGTACTTC	CASSSQTSSYEQYF
.	TRBJ1-1	.	TRBV5-1	TGCGCCAGCAGCTCCGAAATGTTGAACACTGAAGCTTTCTTT	CASSSEMLNTEAFF
.	TRBJ2-3	few	TRBV9	TGTGCCAGCAGCCCCGGGGACTTCACAGATACGCAGTATTTT	CASSPGDFTDTQYF
TRBD2	TRBJ2-1	.	TRBV7-3	TGTGCCAGCAGCCCCAGTGGGGGCGGGGGGGTAAACAATGAGCAGTTCTTC	CASSPSGGGGVNNEQFF
.	TRBJ2-5	.	TRBV5-6	TGTGCCAGCAGCCCAATGAGGGGCAGGGAAGAGACCCAGTACTTC	CASSPMRGREETQYF
TRBD2	TRBJ2-1	few	TRBV7-6	TGTGCCAGCAGCACCACTAGCGGGTGGACGTCGTGGCAGTTCTTC	CASSTTSGWTSWQFF
TRBD1	TRBJ1-2	.	TRBV6-1	TGTGCCACTAGGGACAGGGCAAGTGGCTACACCTTC	CATRDRASGYTF
TRBD1	TRBJ1-1	.	TRBV5-4	TGTGCCAGCAGCCGACAGGGATCCACTGAAGCTTTCTTT	CASSRQGSTEAFF
.	TRBJ1-6	.	TRBV30	TGTGCCTGGAGTGTACTAACGAGGGATTCACCCCTCCACTTT	CAWSVLTRDSPLHF
TRBD1	TRBJ1-2	few	TRBV5-4	TGTGCCAGCAGCCCAGGGGGCCGGGACATAAACTATGGCTACACCTTC	CASSPGGRDINYGYTF
.	TRBJ2-1	.	TRBV28	TGTGCCAGCAGTATTCCCCTTTTTCACAGCGATCATGAGCAGTTCTTC	CASSIPLFHSDHEQFF
.	TRBJ1-2	few	TRBV18	TGTGCCAGCTCACCCGACACGACGCTTTATGGCTACACCTTC	CASSPDTTLYGYTF
TRBD2	TRBJ2-3	.	TRBV2	TGTGCCAGCAGTGTCCTCGGGAGGACAACAGATACGCAGTATTTT	CASSVLGRTTDTQYF
.	TRBJ1-5	.	TRBV28	TGTGCCAGCAAGACAGGCAGCAATCAGCCCCAGCATTTT	CASKTGSNQPQHF
.	TRBJ1-1	.	TRBV10-3	TGTGCCATCAGTGATCGGGGCCTGAACACTGAAGCTTTCTTT	CAISDRGLNTEAFF
.	TRBJ1-1	.	TRBV2	TGTGCCAGCAAACCAGTAGGAGGGGAAGCTTTCTTT	CASKPVGGEAFF
.	TRBJ1-5	once	TRBV30	TGTGCCTGGGACCTTTCAGGGGGCAATCAGCCCCAGCATTTT	CAWDLSGGNQPQHF
.	TRBJ1-5	many	TRBV6-6	TGTGCCATAAATGAGGACGGAATCAATCAGCCCCAGCATTTT	CAINEDGINQPQHF
.	TRBJ2-2	.	TRBV7-2	TGTGCCAGCAGCTTAAGACAGCTGAACACCGGGGAGCTGTTTTTT	CASSLRQLNTGELFF
.	TRBJ1-1	.	TRBV7-9	TGTGCCAGCAGCTTAGTTGAGGGCGCGGGTGCTTTCTTT	CASSLVEGAGAFF
.	TRBJ2-1	few	TRBV7-9	TGTGCCAGCAGCTCTCGACTAGAATCCTACAATGAGCAGTTCTTC	CASSSRLESYNEQFF
.	TRBJ1-6	.	TRBV30	TGTGCCTGGATGGAAGGGAGCTCCTATAATTCACCCCTCCACTTT	CAWMEGSSYNSPLHF
.	TRBJ2-7	.	TRBV10-3	TGTGCCATCGGCCGGGACGGACCCTACGAGCAGTACTTC	CAIGRDGPYEQYF
.	TRBJ2-3	.	TRBV28	TGTGCCAGCAGCACACAGAGCACAGATACGCAGTATTTT	CASSTQSTDTQYF
TRBD1	TRBJ1-2	many	TRBV6-1	TGTGCCAGTCTGGGACAGGGGGCGAGCAACTATGGCTACACCTTC	CASLGQGASNYGYTF
.	TRBJ2-7	.	TRBV30	TGTGCCTGGAGGGGGCCGGGAGCCTACGAGCAGTACTTC	CAWRGPGAYEQYF
TRBD1	TRBJ1-2	.	TRBV11-2	TGTGCCAGCAGCTTAGGTGCAGGGGGGAACTATGGCTACACCTTC	CASSLGAGGNYGYTF